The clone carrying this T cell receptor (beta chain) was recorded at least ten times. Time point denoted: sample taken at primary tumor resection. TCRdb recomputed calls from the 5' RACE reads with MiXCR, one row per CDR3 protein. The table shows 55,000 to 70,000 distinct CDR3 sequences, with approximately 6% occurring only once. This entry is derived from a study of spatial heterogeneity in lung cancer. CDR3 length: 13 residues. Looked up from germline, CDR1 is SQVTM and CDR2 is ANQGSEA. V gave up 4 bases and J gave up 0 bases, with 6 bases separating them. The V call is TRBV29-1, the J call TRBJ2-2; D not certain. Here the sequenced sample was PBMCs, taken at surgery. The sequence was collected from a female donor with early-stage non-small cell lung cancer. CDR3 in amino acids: CSVVHPNTGELFF. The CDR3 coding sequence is TGCAGCGTTGTTCACCCGAACACCGGGGAGCTGTTTTTT.